One sample yielded the 19 T cell receptor beta chains listed below, sequenced in a study of T cell repertoires in ileal Crohn's disease. The protocol was immunoSEQ multiplex PCR, while the TCRdb copy is restricted to in-frame clones and leaves out a portion. The sample records about 2,300 clones, approximately 70% being singletons. The sequenced material came from ileal tissue. These TCRs come from an adult with Crohn's disease.

This clone was found once. The rearrangement joins TRBV20-1 to TRBJ2-1; D possibly corresponds to TRBD2 (6 bases). From germline, CDR1 is DFQATT and CDR2 SNEGSKA (reference sequence). V gave up 6 bases and J gave up 4 bases, with 7 bases separating them. This CDR3 comprises 11 residues. CDR3 amino acids: CSAGGYNEQFF. The CDR3 DNA sequence: TGCAGTGCCGGGGGATACAATGAGCAGTTCTTC.

The gene calls are TRBV19 and TRBJ1-1; D is possibly TRBD1 (5 bases). The CDR3 runs to 13 residues. CDR1 and CDR2 from the germline V gene are LNHDA and SQIVND (reference sequence). Deletions cut 9 bases from V and 5 bases from J, with 16 bases between. The CDR3 here is CASLGPKGTEAFF. As DNA, the CDR3 is TGTGCCAGCCTAGGTCCGAAGGGGACTGAAGCTTTCTTT.

The V call is TRBV7-9, the J call TRBJ2-4; 9 positions agree with TRBD1. The V segment lost 3 bases and the J segment 6 bases; nucleotides outside the gene matches: 6. Germline CDR1 SEHNR, CDR2 FQNEAQ (reference sequence). The length of the CDR3 is 15 residues. The CDR3 DNA reads TGTGCCAGCAGCTTTACCACGGGACAGGGAAACATTCAGTACTTC. Translated: CASSFTTGQGNIQYF.

This rearrangement joins TRBV4-3 to TRBJ1-2; D is possibly TRBD1 (6 bases). V lost 1 base to trimming and J lost 2 bases, with 11 bases between them. The CDR3 length is 15 residues. Germline V gene lookup returns CDR1 LGHNA and CDR2 YSLEER. The CDR3 protein is CASSQALGANYGYTF. The CDR3 nucleotides are TGCGCCAGCAGCCAAGCTCTGGGGGCCAACTATGGCTACACCTTC.

This clone turned up a few times. This chain joins TRBV5-6 and TRBJ2-5; 8 nucleotides align to TRBD1. J lost 2 bases, V lost 3 bases, and 3 bases had no gene match. CDR1 and CDR2 from the germline V gene are SGHDT and YYEEEE. The CDR3 has 14 amino acids. In nucleotides, the CDR3 is TGTGCCAGCAGCTCGGGACAGGCTCAAGAGACCCAGTACTTC. Amino acid sequence: CASSSGQAQETQYF.

This chain's CDR3 is CASSLTGTMYYEQYF. In nucleotides, the CDR3 is TGTGCCAGCAGTTTAACCGGGACAATGTATTACGAGCAGTACTTC. The V call is TRBV28, the J call TRBJ2-7; D possibly corresponds to TRBD1 (6 bases). CDR1 is MDHEN and CDR2 is SYDVKM in the germline V gene. The CDR3 sequence is 15 residues long. V dropped 2 bases and J dropped 4 bases, with 15 bases sitting between them.

This clone occurred a few times. The chain is built from TRBV5-4 and TRBJ2-1, with TRBD1 identical over 9 bases. The CDR3 extends over 14 amino acids. V lost 1 base, J lost 8 bases, and 4 bases stayed unmatched. Germline V gene lookup returns CDR1 SGHNT and CDR2 YYREEE (reference sequence). For the CDR3, the DNA is TGTGCCAGCAGCTTGCCGGACAGGGGCGATGAGCAGTTCTTC. Amino acids: CASSLPDRGDEQFF. Full variable domain (missing parts from reference TRBV5-4 and TRBJ2-1): ETGVTQSPTHLIKTRGQQVTLRCSSQSGHNTVSWYQQALGQGPQFIFQYYREEENGRGNFPPRFSGLQFPNYSSELNVNALELDDSALYLCASSLPDRGDEQFFGPGTRLTVL.

The V call is TRBV6-1, the J call TRBJ2-7, with 10 bases that match TRBD1. Trimming removed 6 bases from V and 6 bases from J; junction bases left unmatched: 8. This CDR3 has 14 residues. Germline V gene sequence: CDR1 MNHNS, CDR2 SASEGT. The CDR3 region has the DNA TGTGCCAGCAGGATGAAGAGGACAGGGGGCGAGCAGTACTTC. It translates to CASRMKRTGGEQYF.

This chain links TRBV2 with TRBJ2-1; 11 positions match TRBD2. With 6 bases clipped from V and 5 bases from J, the junction kept 6 bases outside the gene matches. This CDR3 has 15 amino acids. From germline, CDR1 is SNHLY and CDR2 FYNNEI. This chain's CDR3 is CASSGSGRGNNEQFF. CDR3 nucleotides: TGTGCCAGCAGCGGTAGCGGGAGGGGCAACAATGAGCAGTTCTTC.

This clone occurred a few times. The rearrangement links TRBV6-1 to TRBJ1-1; a possible D gene is TRBD1 (5 bases). The CDR3 length is 13 residues. CDR1 and CDR2 from the germline V gene are MNHNS and SASEGT. The V and J ends lost 5 bases and 0 bases respectively, with 7 bases between them. CDR3 amino acids: CASSSDMNTEAFF. The CDR3 nucleotides are TGTGCCAGCAGTTCGGACATGAACACTGAAGCTTTCTTT.

J is TRBJ2-7 and V is TRBV13, with 8 positions matching TRBD2. The CDR3 runs to 15 residues. Germline CDR1 reads PRHDT; CDR2 reads FYEKMQ (reference sequence). V lost 5 bases to trimming and J lost 2 bases; unmatched junction nucleotides: 8. CDR3 nucleotide sequence: TGTGCCAGCAGCCCCGGGGGGGGGCAGACCTACGAGCAGTACTTC. It is translated as CASSPGGGQTYEQYF.

The sample holds a few counts of this clone. The rearrangement uses TRBV6-5 and TRBJ1-3; D is possibly TRBD1 (5 bases). CDR3 length: 15 residues. Germline lookup yields CDR1 MNHEY and CDR2 SVGAGI. Trimming took off 0 bases at V and 2 bases at J, with 8 bases between the two ends. CDR3 region: CASSYSQGAGNTIYF. For the CDR3, the DNA is TGTGCCAGCAGTTACTCGCAAGGGGCTGGAAACACCATATATTTT.

V is TRBV2 and J is TRBJ2-3; D might be TRBD1 (5 bases). This CDR3 is 11 amino acids long. V shed 1 base and J shed 14 bases, with 10 bases lying between them. Germline loops: CDR1 SNHLY, CDR2 FYNNEI. DNA of the CDR3: TGTGCCAGCAGTGAAGTCCCTAGGGGGTATTTT. This codes for CASSEVPRGYF.

The chain is built from TRBV18 and TRBJ2-5; 8 positions match TRBD1. Matching the DNA end better, TRBJ2-7 makes the J call doubtful. CDR1 is KGHSH and CDR2 is LQKENI in the germline V gene. CDR3 length equals 16 residues. The CDR3 nucleotides are TGTGCCAGCTCACCGGGACAGGCGTCAGGGAGGTACGAGCAGTACTTC. Amino acids: CASSPGQASGRYEQYF.

This clone occurred once. The chain combines TRBV5-4 with TRBJ2-1; no definite D call. The germline gives CDR1 SGHNT, CDR2 YYREEE (reference sequence). The V end lost 0 bases, the J end lost 0 bases, and 7 bases lay between the germline ends. CDR3 length: 15 amino acids. DNA of the CDR3: TGTGCCAGCAGCTTGGCCGCTAGCTCCTACAATGAGCAGTTCTTC. It encodes CASSLAASSYNEQFF.

In its sample, this clone was seen a few times. The chain couples TRBV7-3 to TRBJ1-4, with D possibly matching TRBD1 (5 bases). Deletions cut 2 bases from V and 8 bases from J, with 9 bases between. Looked up from germline, CDR1 is SGHTA and CDR2 is FQGTGA. The CDR3 has 13 residues. The CDR3 is CASSLSRGEKLFF. CDR3 bases: TGTGCCAGCAGCTTATCCCGGGGGGAAAAACTGTTTTTT.

CDR3 loop: CASSLALPAGVSDTQYF. CDR3 DNA sequence: TGTGCCAGCAGCTTAGCTCTTCCTGCGGGAGTCTCAGATACGCAGTATTTT. The J gene is TRBJ2-3, the V gene TRBV7-8; 7 bases fit TRBD2. After removal of 0 bases from V and 4 bases from J, the junction contained 10 bases not matched to a gene. This CDR3 region has 17 residues. Germline V gives CDR1 SGHVS, CDR2 FQNEAQ.

This chain links TRBV19 with TRBJ1-1; 7 bases line up with TRBD1. Germline CDR1 reads LNHDA; CDR2 reads SQIVND (reference sequence). With V trimmed by 8 bases and J by 1 base, 10 bases remained unmatched. The CDR3 extends over 15 amino acids. The CDR3 protein is CASLRQGKGNTEAFF. DNA for the CDR3: TGTGCCAGTTTGCGACAGGGAAAAGGGAACACTGAAGCTTTCTTT.

The table lists this clone with a few counts. An end of the junction differs from the germline gene, which may be a read error. The chain joins TRBV7-7 to TRBJ2-5, with D possibly being TRBD2 (5 bases). The CDR3 covers 14 residues. Germline CDR1 is SSHAT and CDR2 is FNYEAQ (reference sequence). CDR3 coding DNA: TGTGCTAGCAGCCCTAATCCGGGGAAGGAGACCCAGTACTTC. This translates into CASSPNPGKETQYF.